This T cell receptor beta chain derives from a study of T cells in localized non-small cell lung cancer. The junction had 6 bases not matched to a gene; V was cut back by 4 bases and J by 5 bases. Per the germline V gene, CDR1 is SGHVS and CDR2 is FQNEAQ. The CDR3 runs to 14 residues. Findings and caveats of the study: Tumor trailed uninvolved adjacent lung in T cell clonality, which peaked there. Higher T cell density in the blood was associated with longer overall survival, whereas higher adjacent-lung clonality associated with shorter survival. Among the top 100 tumor clones, a median about 57 appeared in adjacent lung.

This table comes from immunoSEQ multiplex PCR, and its TCRdb copy is limited to in-frame clones, with some not included. The repertoire consists of about 52,000 clones, with about 78% occurring once and the leading ten covering more than 4%. This clone was picked up a small number of times. The target antigen is unknown. This receptor was obtained from a woman aged 35 to 75 with stage II lung adenocarcinoma. The sample was PBMCs, taken before any cancer treatment. This rearrangement joins TRBV7-8 to TRBJ1-1, with 8 bases that match TRBD1. CDR3 protein: CASSSQGASTEAFF. CDR3 DNA: TGTGCCAGCAGCTCTCAGGGGGCGAGTACTGAAGCTTTCTTT.